Presented here are 4 T cell receptor beta chains from one specimen sequenced in a study of graft-versus-host responses after intestinal transplantation. This table comes from immunoSEQ multiplex PCR, and its TCRdb copy is limited to in-frame clones, with some not included. The table has about 12,000 clones, just under 35% seen once. Plated together were about 200,000 CFSE-labeled responder cells and about 200,000 irradiated, violet-dye-labeled stimulator cells. Sequencing used alloreactive CD8+ T cells from a mixed lymphocyte reaction culture, obtained before intestinal transplant. The subset denotes: CFSE-low proliferating T cells sorted from roughly 6-day pre-transplant mixed lymphocyte reaction (GvH or HvG direction). The receptor set was obtained from a human patient who received an intestinal transplant.

This clone occurred a few times. The chain uses TRBV30 and TRBJ2-7; a weak D match, TRBD2 (6 bases). Germline CDR1 and CDR2: GTSNPN and SVGIG (reference sequence). Trimming removed 5 bases at V and 2 bases at J, with 13 bases between. CDR3 length: 13 amino acids. In DNA form, the CDR3 reads TGTGCCTGGGTTGGGAGGACCCCCTACGAGCAGTACTTC. As protein: CAWVGRTPYEQYF.

The J gene is TRBJ2-7, the V gene TRBV2; 12 bases agree with TRBD1. The CDR3 is made up of 16 amino acids. CDR1 is SNHLY and CDR2 is FYNNEI in the germline V gene. Trimming cost V 5 bases and J 4 bases; bases outside gene matches: 9. Here the CDR3 DNA reads TGTGCCAGCAGTCTTCTCCGGGACAGGGGGCAGTACGAGCAGTACTTC. It is translated as CASSLLRDRGQYEQYF.

This chain joins TRBV7-6 and TRBJ1-5; D gene unclear. From germline, CDR1 is SGHVS and CDR2 FNYEAQ. V lost 5 bases and J 5 bases, leaving 10 bases between the germline ends. CDR3 size: 13 residues. CDR3 amino acids: CASSPLADQPQHF. DNA for the CDR3: TGTGCCAGCAGCCCCTTGGCGGATCAGCCCCAGCATTTT. Full variable domain (outside the CDR3, taken from reference TRBV7-6 and TRBJ1-5): GAGVSQSPRYKVTKRGQDVALRCDPISGHVSLYWYRQALGQGPEFLTYFNYEAQQDKSGLPNDRFSAERPEGSISTLTIQRTEQRDSAMYRCASSPLADQPQHFGDGTRLSIL.

This clone has only a few counts. The chain links TRBV4-1 to TRBJ2-7; D remains ambiguous. The CDR3 totals 13 residues. CDR1 MGHRA and CDR2 YSYEKL come from the germline V gene. Trimming took 1 base from V and 0 from J, leaving 4 bases between them. DNA of the CDR3: TGCGCCAGCAGCCAAGGGCCCTCCTACGAGCAGTACTTC. This sequence encodes CASSQGPSYEQYF.